One sample yielded the 19 T cell receptor beta chains listed below, sequenced in a study of a mutant IDH1 vaccine in newly diagnosed glioma. The antigens these receptors bind are not known. Produced via immunoSEQ multiplex PCR; TCRdb's table is partial and in-frame only. The profile covers 55,000 to 65,000 clones, with approximately 81% appearing a single time and about 4% taken by the ten largest. Noted time point: week 35, safety follow-up. Mutant IDH1 20-mer peptide, at 300 ug, made up each vaccine dose, with topical imiquimod. Sequenced here: PBMCs, sampled from a glioma patient whose treatment included an IDH1 peptide vaccine. These receptors all stem from a young man with glioma.

This clone showed up just once. The CDR3 DNA sequence: TGTGCCTGGAGTGACTACTATTACAATGAGCAGTTCTTC. It encodes CAWSDYYYNEQFF. The V gene is TRBV30, the J gene TRBJ2-1; D uncertain. The germline V gene encodes CDR1 GTSNPN and CDR2 SVGIG (reference sequence). Trimming removed 1 base from V and 4 bases from J, with 8 bases in between. This CDR3 has 13 residues. Looking up the rest from reference TRBV30 and TRBJ2-1 gives the full variable domain: SQTIHQWPATLVQPVGSPLSLECTVEGTSNPNLYWYRQAAGRGLQLLFYSVGIGQISSEVPQNLSASRPQDRQFILSSKKLLLSDSGFYLCAWSDYYYNEQFFGPGTRLTVL.

V gene TRBV27 combines with J gene TRBJ1-2; a weak D match, TRBD1 (6 bases). V was pared by 4 bases and J by 4 bases, with 19 bases between. This CDR3 region has 16 residues. Germline V gives CDR1 MNHEY, CDR2 SMNVEV (reference sequence). The CDR3 sequence is CASSYPGTPFPYGYTF. In nucleotides, the CDR3 is TGTGCCAGCAGTTACCCCGGGACACCCTTCCCCTATGGCTACACCTTC.

The gene calls are TRBV6-6 and TRBJ1-2, with D tentatively TRBD1 (6 bases). This CDR3 comprises 15 residues. Germline CDR1 reads MNHNY; CDR2 reads SVGAGI (reference sequence). Trimming cost V 6 bases and J 4 bases, with 18 bases left between them. The CDR3 DNA is TGTGCCAGCAGCAAGGTAGACAGGCGCAGCTATGGCTACACCTTC. It codes for CASSKVDRRSYGYTF.

CDR3 in DNA: TGTGCCAGCAGCCAACAAGAAGAAAGACACAACACCTACAATGAGCAGTTCTTC. It codes for CASSQQEERHNTYNEQFF. The gene calls are TRBV4-2 and TRBJ2-1, with D hard to call. CDR1 is LGHNA, CDR2 YNFKEQ, per germline. This CDR3 is 18 amino acids long. V lost 2 bases and J 2 bases, leaving 19 bases between the germline ends.

This clone appeared a single time. The chain links TRBV28 to TRBJ1-4, with 9 bases matching TRBD1. V lost 5 bases to trimming and J lost 7 bases; unmatched junction nucleotides: 5. CDR1 and CDR2 (germline): MDHEN, SYDVKM. The CDR3 contains 14 residues. CDR3 sequence (DNA): TGTGCCAGCAGTGTTGGACAGGGGCGTGAAAAACTGTTTTTT. This translates into CASSVGQGREKLFF.

This clone was found once. The V call is TRBV19, the J call TRBJ2-5; 9 bases are a match to TRBD2. Germline V gene sequence: CDR1 LNHDA, CDR2 SQIVND (reference sequence). V lost 2 bases and J lost 1; bases outside the gene matches: 5. This CDR3 spans 16 amino acids. The CDR3 DNA follows: TGTGCCAGTAGTATAACTAGCGGGCCATTCCAAGAGACCCAGTACTTC. This translates into CASSITSGPFQETQYF. Supplemented by reference TRBV19 and TRBJ2-5, the full variable domain reads DGGITQSPKYLFRKEGQNVTLSCEQNLNHDAMYWYRQDPGQGLRLIYYSQIVNDFQKGDIAEGYSVSREKKESFPLTVTSAQKNPTAFYLCASSITSGPFQETQYFGPGTRLLVL.

This clone has a handful of counts. The J gene is TRBJ1-6, the V gene TRBV7-8; 9 bases match TRBD1. Germline loops: CDR1 SGHVS, CDR2 FQNEAQ. The CDR3 covers 20 residues. V trimming: 5 bases; J trimming: 7 bases; junction bases outside the gene matches: 21. CDR3 bases: TGTGCCAGCAGCAGGACAACCGGGACAGGGACCGCTCTGGGAAATTCACCCCTCCACTTT. It translates to CASSRTTGTGTALGNSPLHF.

V usage is TRBV10-3 and J usage is TRBJ2-7; D might be TRBD1 (6 bases). Germline V gives CDR1 ENHRY, CDR2 SYGVKD. This CDR3 region has 13 residues. The V end lost 4 bases, the J end lost 3 bases, and 10 bases lay between the germline ends. As DNA, the CDR3 is TGTGCCATCAGTGGACAGGCAAACTACGAGCAGTACTTC. Encoded protein: CAISGQANYEQYF.

The rearrangement links TRBV19 to TRBJ2-2; 10 nucleotides align to TRBD1. The V gene's germline CDR1 is LNHDA and CDR2 SQIVND (reference sequence). This CDR3 contains 15 residues. Germline trimming cut 1 base from V and 6 bases from J; bases unmatched to any gene: 2. CDR3 coding DNA: TGTGCCAGTAGTATAGTGGGGACAGGGGCCGGGGAGCTGTTTTTT. Protein sequence: CASSIVGTGAGELFF.

The chain couples TRBV19 to TRBJ1-5, with D hard to call. The V gene lost 4 bases and the J gene lost 2 bases, with 15 bases spanning the gap. The CDR3 runs 16 residues. Germline values: CDR1 LNHDA, CDR2 SQIVND (reference sequence). CDR3 loop: CASSTVTRWGNQPQHF. CDR3 DNA: TGTGCCAGTAGTACCGTGACTAGGTGGGGCAATCAGCCCCAGCATTTT.

This chain joins TRBV6-5 and TRBJ2-5; D might be TRBD2 (6 bases). The CDR3 is 14 amino acids. V shed 2 bases and J shed 4 bases, with 11 bases lying between them. CDR1 and CDR2 (germline): MNHEY, SVGAGI. CDR3 DNA: TGTGCCAGCAGTTACGGGGGGTCTGGAGAGACCCAGTACTTC. Translated: CASSYGGSGETQYF.

This clone was seen a handful of times. The chain carries TRBV4-2 and TRBJ1-2; no firm D call. This CDR3 has 12 amino acids. Trimming cost V 0 bases and J 9 bases, with 8 bases left between them. Looked up from germline, CDR1 is LGHNA and CDR2 is YNFKEQ. CDR3 loop: CASSQEARSYTF. The CDR3 bases are TGTGCCAGCAGCCAAGAGGCCAGGAGCTACACCTTC.

The chain has TRBV11-2 and TRBJ2-7, with a possible D match to TRBD2 (5 bases). CDR1 SGHAT and CDR2 FQNNGV come from the germline V gene. The CDR3 has 14 residues. V gave up 3 bases and J gave up 1 base, with 10 bases separating them. Written as DNA, the CDR3 is TGTGCCAGCAGCTTGGGAGCCGAATCCTACGAGCAGTACTTC. Its translation is CASSLGAESYEQYF.

The J gene is TRBJ2-5, the V gene TRBV28; maybe TRBD1 (6 bases). Between the trimmed V and J ends, which lost 5 bases and 8 bases, there was a span of 15 bases. Germline V gene data show CDR1 as MDHEN and CDR2 as SYDVKM. CDR3 length: 13 residues. The CDR3 spells CASSTRQVATQYF. The CDR3 DNA reads TGTGCCAGCAGTACCCGACAGGTGGCTACCCAGTACTTC. The full variable domain, in which reference TRBV28 and TRBJ2-5 provide the parts outside the CDR3, is DVKVTQSSRYLVKRTGEKVFLECVQDMDHENMFWYRQDPGLGLRLIYFSYDVKMKEKGDIPEGYSVSREKKERFSLILESASTNQTSMYLCASSTRQVATQYFGPGTRLLVL.

The V call is TRBV9, the J call TRBJ2-5, with D maybe TRBD1 (6 bases). V was pared by 3 bases and J by 1 base, with 19 bases between. The CDR3 runs to 17 residues. The germline V gene has CDR1 SGDLS and CDR2 YYNGEE. CDR3: CASSADPLGTLQETQYF. The CDR3 DNA reads as TGTGCCAGCAGCGCAGATCCCCTCGGGACACTCCAAGAGACCCAGTACTTC.

The CDR3 nucleotides read TGCGCCAGCAGCCGACAAGACAGGGGGACCGCCTGGGGCTATGGCTACACCTTC. It encodes CASSRQDRGTAWGYGYTF. This chain uses TRBV5-1 with TRBJ1-2; 9 nucleotides align to TRBD1. The germline V gene has CDR1 SGHRS and CDR2 YFSETQ. Trimming took 4 bases from V and 4 from J; bases not matched to a gene: 17. The CDR3 covers 18 residues.

The V call is TRBV18, the J call TRBJ2-7; D gene ambiguous. The CDR3 contains 12 residues. CDR1 and CDR2 from the germline V gene are KGHSH and LQKENI. Trimming removed 4 bases from V and 1 base from J, with 5 bases in between. CDR3 residues: CASSRQSYEQYF. The CDR3 coding sequence is TGTGCCAGCTCACGGCAGTCCTACGAGCAGTACTTC.

Turning to this clone: In the same sample, other DNA sequences code for this CDR3. V gene TRBV7-9 combines with J gene TRBJ2-5; TRBD2 matches at 8 bases. Germline lookup yields CDR1 SEHNR and CDR2 FQNEAQ (reference sequence). The CDR3 length is 14 residues. With V trimmed by 4 bases and J by 5 bases, 6 bases remained unmatched. The CDR3 bases are TGTGCCAGCAGCTCCACGGGGGGGGAGGAGACCCAGTACTTC. Its protein product is CASSSTGGEETQYF.

This chain links TRBV2 with TRBJ2-7, with 9 bases fitting TRBD1. CDR3 size: 14 residues. V lost 1 base to trimming and J lost 3 bases; unmatched junction nucleotides: 1. CDR1 and CDR2 (germline): SNHLY, FYNNEI. The CDR3 nucleotides read TGTGCCAGCAGTGAAGAGACAGGGGGCTACGAGCAGTACTTC. Its protein product is CASSEETGGYEQYF.